These 32 T cell receptor beta chains originate from one sample sequenced in a study of technical replicates of blood from a few donors. This table comes from immunoSEQ multiplex PCR, and its TCRdb copy is limited to in-frame clones, with some not included. The sample holds tens of thousands of clones, approximately 90% seen once. Specimen: T cells isolated from PBMCs. The receptors come from a human donor in good health.

The V call is TRBV4-1, the J call TRBJ1-5; no clear D gene. The V and J ends lost 1 base and 4 bases respectively, with 11 bases between them. This CDR3 contains 15 residues. Per the germline V gene, CDR1 is MGHRA and CDR2 is YSYEKL. CDR3 DNA: TGCGCCAGCAGCCAAGGTCGACGGGAGAATCAGCCCCAGCATTTT. Translated: CASSQGRRENQPQHF.

This chain connects TRBV27 to TRBJ2-7; the match to TRBD2 covers 7 bases. V lost 4 bases and J lost 3; bases outside the gene matches: 6. Germline-derived CDR1 and CDR2 are MNHEY and SMNVEV (reference sequence). The CDR3 runs 14 residues. The CDR3 DNA reads as TGTGCCAGCAGTTCAGGACTAGACTACTACGAGCAGTACTTC. This gives the protein CASSSGLDYYEQYF.

J is TRBJ2-2 and V is TRBV4-2, with 11 bases aligning to TRBD2. Looked up from germline, CDR1 is LGHNA and CDR2 is YNFKEQ. J lost 0 bases, V lost 0 bases, and 6 bases had no gene match. This CDR3 has 19 residues. CDR3 nucleotide sequence: TGTGCCAGCAGCCAAGATATCCTAGCGGGGGGTTCGAACACCGGGGAGCTGTTTTTT. Protein: CASSQDILAGGSNTGELFF.

The V gene is TRBV27, the J gene TRBJ1-5; tentatively, D is TRBD1 (5 bases). CDR1 and CDR2 (germline): MNHEY, SMNVEV (reference sequence). The V end was cut by 1 base, the J end by 7 bases, with 14 bases between. The CDR3 has 15 amino acids. The CDR3 bases are TGTGCCAGCAGTTTATGGGGGGGTGGGGACCAGCCCCAGCATTTT. It translates to CASSLWGGGDQPQHF.

This chain uses TRBV5-5 with TRBJ2-3, with D unresolved. Germline CDR1 reads SGHKS; CDR2 reads YYEKEE (reference sequence). The CDR3 runs to 16 residues. Trimming took off 0 bases at V and 0 bases at J, with 11 bases between the two ends. The DNA for the CDR3 is TGTGCCAGCAGCTTGGTACCGAGTTCTAGCACAGATACGCAGTATTTT. Translation: CASSLVPSSSTDTQYF.

The chain has TRBV7-9 and TRBJ1-1; possible D gene TRBD1, 5 bases. V was pared by 2 bases and J by 10 bases, with 14 bases between. Per germline, CDR1 SEHNR and CDR2 FQNEAQ (reference sequence). There are 13 residues in the CDR3. This CDR3 is CASSLNNGGTAFF. The CDR3 DNA reads as TGTGCCAGCAGCTTAAATAATGGAGGGACAGCTTTCTTT.

The CDR3 loop reads CASSLARNTEAFF. The CDR3 DNA follows: TGTGCCAGCAGCTTAGCGCGGAACACTGAAGCTTTCTTT. The rearrangement joins TRBV7-2 to TRBJ1-1; unclear D gene. The V gene's germline CDR1 is SGHTA and CDR2 FQGNSA. V was cut by 0 bases and J by 1 base, with 3 bases left in between. CDR3 length equals 13 residues.

The gene calls are TRBV4-1 and TRBJ2-3; 7 nucleotides align to TRBD2. In germline, CDR1 is MGHRA, CDR2 YSYEKL. The CDR3 has 17 amino acids. The V segment lost 0 bases and the J segment 0 bases; nucleotides outside the gene matches: 6. The CDR3 DNA sequence: TGCGCCAGCAGCCAAGACTCGGGGGGACCTAGCACAGATACGCAGTATTTT. Its protein is CASSQDSGGPSTDTQYF.

The genes are TRBV5-5 and TRBJ2-7, with 7 bases lining up with TRBD2. CDR1 SGHKS and CDR2 YYEKEE come from the germline V gene (reference sequence). CDR3 length: 15 residues. Trimming at V came to 1 base and at J to 5 bases, leaving 9 bases not matched to a gene. CDR3 amino acids: CASSLWWGGSNEQYF. CDR3 in DNA: TGTGCCAGCAGCTTGTGGTGGGGCGGGAGTAACGAGCAGTACTTC.

The V and J genes are TRBV7-9 and TRBJ2-3, with D possibly matching TRBD2 (5 bases). Per the germline V gene, CDR1 is SEHNR and CDR2 is FQNEAQ (reference sequence). Trimming left V 5 bases short and J 2 bases short, with 11 bases between. The CDR3 extends over 14 amino acids. The CDR3: CASSPSSYTDTQYF. The CDR3 DNA sequence: TGTGCCAGCAGCCCTAGCAGCTACACAGATACGCAGTATTTT.

This chain connects TRBV13 to TRBJ2-7; the D gene is possibly TRBD1 (5 bases). The CDR3 has 15 amino acids. The ends were cut back, 2 bases at V and 0 bases at J, with 11 bases in the middle. Germline CDR1 PRHDT, CDR2 FYEKMQ (reference sequence). The CDR3 sequence: CASSLRGSSSYEQYF. DNA of the CDR3: TGTGCCAGCAGCTTAAGGGGCTCGAGCTCCTACGAGCAGTACTTC.

The V call is TRBV5-1, the J call TRBJ1-1; 7 bases align to TRBD1. Germline loops: CDR1 SGHRS, CDR2 YFSETQ. With 0 bases clipped from V and 2 bases from J, the junction kept 4 bases outside the gene matches. The CDR3 has 15 residues. Here the CDR3 DNA reads TGCGCCAGCAGCTTGGCGAGGGGGCCAAACACTGAAGCTTTCTTT. Translating gives CASSLARGPNTEAFF.

DNA of the CDR3: TGTGCCAGCAGGACAGGGGCGCACTATGGCTACACCTTC. Translation: CASRTGAHYGYTF. The V and J genes are TRBV27 and TRBJ1-2; 8 bases map to TRBD1. Germline-derived CDR1 and CDR2 are MNHEY and SMNVEV (reference sequence). CDR3 length: 13 residues. The ends lost 6 bases at V and 3 bases at J; junction bases unmatched: 3.

The V and J genes are TRBV5-1 and TRBJ1-5; 8 bases fit TRBD1. The V gene end was trimmed by 0 bases and the J gene end by 4 bases; junction bases not matched to a gene: 12. CDR1 and CDR2 from the germline V gene are SGHRS and YFSETQ. The CDR3 has 18 amino acids. In DNA form, the CDR3 reads TGCGCCAGCAGCTTGGTACCTTCGGGACAGGCGGAAAATCAGCCCCAGCATTTT. Protein product: CASSLVPSGQAENQPQHF. The full variable domain, its missing parts supplied by reference TRBV5-1 and TRBJ1-5, is KAGVTQTPRYLIKTRGQQVTLSCSPISGHRSVSWYQQTPGQGLQFLFEYFSETQRNKGNFPGRFSGRQFSNSRSEMNVSTLELGDSALYLCASSLVPSGQAENQPQHFGDGTRLSIL.

The V and J genes are TRBV11-2 and TRBJ2-7; 8 positions match TRBD1. This CDR3 region has 16 residues. Per the germline V gene, CDR1 is SGHAT and CDR2 is FQNNGV. After removal of 5 bases from V and 3 bases from J, the junction contained 12 bases not matched to a gene. For the CDR3, the DNA is TGTGCCAGCAGCGATAGGGAAGGGACAGGTAACTACGAGCAGTACTTC. This sequence encodes CASSDREGTGNYEQYF.

This sequence joins TRBV19 and TRBJ2-3; 7 nucleotides align to TRBD1. Germline assignment: CDR1 LNHDA and CDR2 SQIVND (reference sequence). Trimming at V came to 0 bases and at J to 2 bases, leaving 2 bases not matched to a gene. CDR3 size: 15 residues. The CDR3 nucleotides are TGTGCCAGTAGTATAGAGGGACAGCTCACAGATACGCAGTATTTT. Translating gives CASSIEGQLTDTQYF.

The chain recombines TRBV7-9 with TRBJ1-3; possibly TRBD1 for D (5 bases). Germline-derived CDR1 and CDR2 are SEHNR and FQNEAQ (reference sequence). Trimming stripped 8 bases from V and 0 bases from J, with 14 bases between. The CDR3 is 15 residues long. The CDR3 loop reads CASSSGGYSGNTIYF. The CDR3 coding sequence is TGTGCCAGCTCCTCCGGGGGATACTCTGGAAACACCATATATTTT. Drawing the rest from reference TRBV7-9 and TRBJ1-3, the complete variable domain is DTGVSQNPRHKITKRGQNVTFRCDPISEHNRLYWYRQTLGQGPEFLTYFQNEAQLEKSRLLSDRFSAERPKGSFSTLEIQRTEQGDSAMYLCASSSGGYSGNTIYFGEGSWLTVV.

The chain joins TRBV27 to TRBJ1-5, with D possibly being TRBD1 (6 bases). The V gene's germline CDR1 is MNHEY and CDR2 SMNVEV (reference sequence). There are 14 residues in the CDR3. V was pared by 3 bases and J by 7 bases, with 13 bases between. CDR3 coding DNA: TGTGCCAGCAGTTTCAGAGGGGGAGAACAGCCCCAGCATTTT. It is translated as CASSFRGGEQPQHF.

The rearrangement uses TRBV5-1 and TRBJ2-7, with a weak D call TRBD1 (6 bases). This CDR3 has 14 amino acids. Germline-derived CDR1 and CDR2 are SGHRS and YFSETQ. Trimming took 4 bases from V and 2 from J, leaving 13 bases between them. The CDR3 sequence: CASSALQGTYEQYF. The DNA for the CDR3 is TGCGCCAGCAGCGCATTACAGGGCACCTACGAGCAGTACTTC.

This chain joins TRBV10-1 and TRBJ1-1; D call uncertain. V was trimmed by 3 bases and J by 2 bases, leaving 4 bases between them. The CDR3 runs 12 residues. The V gene's germline CDR1 is WNHNN and CDR2 SYGVQD (reference sequence). CDR3 region: CASSDINTEAFF. The CDR3 coding sequence is TGCGCCAGCAGTGACATCAACACTGAAGCTTTCTTT.

CDR3 DNA: TGTGCCAGCAGTTTATCCCGAGGGAACACCATATATTTT. It specifies CASSLSRGNTIYF. V is TRBV27 and J is TRBJ1-3; D unresolved. The CDR3 totals 13 residues. Germline values: CDR1 MNHEY, CDR2 SMNVEV (reference sequence). V was cut by 0 bases and J by 7 bases, with 7 bases left in between.

The chain recombines TRBV5-4 with TRBJ2-6; a weak D match, TRBD1 (6 bases). The CDR3 length is 15 residues. With 2 bases removed from V and 3 bases from J, the gap between germline ends came to 9 bases. From germline, CDR1 is SGHNT and CDR2 YYREEE (reference sequence). The CDR3 DNA reads TGTGCCAGCAGCTTAGGGGGTGATGGGGCCAACGTCCTGACTTTC. Its translation is CASSLGGDGANVLTF.

V gene TRBV4-1 combines with J gene TRBJ2-1, with no clear D. CDR1 is MGHRA and CDR2 is YSYEKL in the germline V gene. Trimming took 6 bases from V and 0 from J, leaving 12 bases between them. The CDR3 length is 15 residues. The CDR3: CASRSETVSYNEQFF. The CDR3 DNA reads TGCGCCAGCAGGAGCGAGACGGTCTCCTACAATGAGCAGTTCTTC.

The V call is TRBV6-1, the J call TRBJ2-1; D uncertain. The V end was cut by 2 bases, the J end by 8 bases, with 10 bases between. From germline, CDR1 is MNHNS and CDR2 SASEGT. The CDR3 is 13 residues long. The CDR3 DNA reads as TGTGCCAGCAGTGAAAGGTCGGCGGATGAGCAGTTCTTC. It encodes CASSERSADEQFF.

The CDR3 DNA follows: TGTGCCAGCAGCACCTGGACTAGCGGGAGCACAGATACGCAGTATTTT. This gives the protein CASSTWTSGSTDTQYF. This chain joins TRBV11-2 and TRBJ2-3, with 11 positions matching TRBD2. Germline V lookup: CDR1 SGHAT, CDR2 FQNNGV. The CDR3 covers 16 residues. V was clipped by 5 bases and J by 0 bases; unmatched bases: 4.

V usage is TRBV7-3 and J usage is TRBJ1-2; the match to TRBD1 covers 7 bases. This CDR3 has 15 residues. The germline V gene encodes CDR1 SGHTA and CDR2 FQGTGA. The junction had 11 bases not matched to a gene; V was cut back by 5 bases and J by 5 bases. CDR3 protein: CASSPSAGQNYGYTF. DNA for the CDR3: TGTGCCAGCAGCCCCAGTGCGGGACAGAATTATGGCTACACCTTC.

This chain links TRBV19 with TRBJ1-2; possibly TRBD1 for D (6 bases). The CDR3 has 14 amino acids. Looked up from germline, CDR1 is LNHDA and CDR2 is SQIVND (reference sequence). V was shortened by 3 bases and J by 8 bases, with 16 bases between the two germline ends. This chain's CDR3 is CASSMYGTFDGYTF. The CDR3 bases are TGTGCCAGTAGTATGTATGGGACATTTGACGGCTACACCTTC.

This sequence joins TRBV7-8 and TRBJ1-3, with D hard to call. V shed 8 bases and J shed 0 bases, with 11 bases lying between them. The germline V gene encodes CDR1 SGHVS and CDR2 FQNEAQ. The CDR3 extends over 14 amino acids. CDR3 protein: CASEGTSSGNTIYF. The CDR3 DNA reads TGTGCCAGCGAGGGAACTAGCTCTGGAAACACCATATATTTT.

The chain uses TRBV6-5 and TRBJ2-7; the D is unclear. Between the trimmed V and J ends, which lost 5 bases and 5 bases, there was a span of 7 bases. CDR1 is MNHEY and CDR2 is SVGAGI in the germline V gene. The CDR3 is made up of 11 amino acids. The CDR3 DNA follows: TGTGCCAGCAGTAAACTGAACGAGCAGTACTTC. Its protein is CASSKLNEQYF.

This clone was counted a single time. V gene TRBV6-5 combines with J gene TRBJ2-7, with 9 bases fitting TRBD1. Germline CDR1 reads MNHEY; CDR2 reads SVGAGI. This CDR3 has 13 amino acids. J gave up 4 bases and V 5 bases, and 3 bases lay outside the gene matches. In nucleotides, the CDR3 is TGTGCCAGCAGTAACAGGGGGCCTTACGAGCAGTACTTC. Translating gives CASSNRGPYEQYF.

The genes are TRBV10-3 and TRBJ2-2; perhaps TRBD2 as D (6 bases). The V and J ends lost 3 bases and 6 bases respectively, with 17 bases between them. Germline V gene lookup returns CDR1 ENHRY and CDR2 SYGVKD. This CDR3 has 16 residues. The CDR3 sequence is CAISDGGLNSPGELFF. The CDR3 DNA is TGTGCCATCAGTGATGGAGGGCTGAATTCCCCCGGGGAGCTGTTTTTT.

The gene calls are TRBV14 and TRBJ2-7; D may be TRBD2 (5 bases). CDR3 length: 12 amino acids. The V gene's germline CDR1 is SGHDN and CDR2 FVKESK. The V end lost 4 bases, the J end lost 5 bases, and 9 bases lay between the germline ends. CDR3 region: CASSLTGNEQYF. Written as DNA, the CDR3 is TGTGCCAGCAGCCTAACCGGGAACGAGCAGTACTTC.